This T cell receptor beta chain stems from a study of immune evolution from preneoplasia to lung adenocarcinoma. V was trimmed by 2 bases and J by 3 bases, leaving 13 bases between them. Per the germline V gene, CDR1 is PRHDT and CDR2 is FYEKMQ (reference sequence). The CDR3 covers 15 residues. The table lists this clone with a few counts. Measured with immunoSEQ multiplex PCR; TCRdb has only the in-frame clones, and not every one. Of 9,100 or so clones in the sample, about three quarters were seen once. This chain joins TRBV13 and TRBJ2-5; D might be TRBD1 or TRBD2, each matching 5 bases. The sequenced material came from FFPE lung adenocarcinoma in situ tissue. The clonotype was recovered from a person between 60 and 80 years old with lung adenocarcinoma. The CDR3 sequence is CASSLSGAAEETQYF. CDR3 in DNA: TGTGCCAGCAGCTTATCCGGGGCCGCAGAAGAGACCCAGTACTTC.